This T cell receptor (beta chain) was recorded in a study of T cells after yellow fever vaccination. Trimming at V came to 4 bases and at J to 3 bases, leaving 4 bases not matched to a gene. The CDR3 contains 14 residues. Germline loops: CDR1 SGHRS, CDR2 YFSETQ. A single record per CDR3 protein comes from TCRdb applying MiXCR to the 5' RACE reads. The sample shows around 590,000 distinct CDR3 sequences, 12% of them seen only once. This specimen consisted of PBMCs, obtained on the day of the yellow fever booster vaccination. The sequence was obtained from a man aged 25 to 40 who received the YFV17D yellow fever vaccine. This chain links TRBV5-1 with TRBJ2-7; 10 bases align to TRBD1. The CDR3 region has the DNA TGCGCCAGCAGCGGGACAGGGGCCGACTACGAGCAGTACTTC. This sequence encodes CASSGTGADYEQYF.